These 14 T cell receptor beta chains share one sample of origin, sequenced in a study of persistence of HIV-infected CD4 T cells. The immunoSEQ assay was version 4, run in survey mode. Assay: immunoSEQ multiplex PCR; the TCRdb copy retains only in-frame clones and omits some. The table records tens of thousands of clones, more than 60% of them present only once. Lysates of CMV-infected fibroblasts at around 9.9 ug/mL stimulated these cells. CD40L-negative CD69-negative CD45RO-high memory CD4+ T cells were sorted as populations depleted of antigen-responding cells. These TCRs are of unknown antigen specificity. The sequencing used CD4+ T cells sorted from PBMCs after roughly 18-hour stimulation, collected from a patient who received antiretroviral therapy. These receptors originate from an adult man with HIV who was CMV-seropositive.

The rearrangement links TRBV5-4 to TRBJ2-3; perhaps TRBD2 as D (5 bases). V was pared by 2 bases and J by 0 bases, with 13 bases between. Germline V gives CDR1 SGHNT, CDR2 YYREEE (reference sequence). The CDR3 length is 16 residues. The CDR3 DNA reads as TGTGCCAGCAGCTTAAGGGAGTACACTAGCACAGATACGCAGTATTTT. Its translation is CASSLREYTSTDTQYF. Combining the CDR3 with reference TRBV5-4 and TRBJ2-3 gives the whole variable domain ETGVTQSPTHLIKTRGQQVTLRCSSQSGHNTVSWYQQALGQGPQFIFQYYREEENGRGNFPPRFSGLQFPNYSSELNVNALELDDSALYLCASSLREYTSTDTQYFGPGTRLTVL.

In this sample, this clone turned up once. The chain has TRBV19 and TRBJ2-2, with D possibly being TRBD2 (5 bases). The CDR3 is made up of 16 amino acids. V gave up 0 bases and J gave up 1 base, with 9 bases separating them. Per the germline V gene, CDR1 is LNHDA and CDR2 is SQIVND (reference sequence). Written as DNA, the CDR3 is TGTGCCAGTAGTATAGACAGCGAGGGGAACACCGGGGAGCTGTTTTTT. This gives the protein CASSIDSEGNTGELFF.

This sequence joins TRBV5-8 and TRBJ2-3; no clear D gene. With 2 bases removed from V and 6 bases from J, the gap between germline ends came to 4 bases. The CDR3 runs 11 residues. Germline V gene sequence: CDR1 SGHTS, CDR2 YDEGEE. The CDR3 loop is CASSFLDTQYF. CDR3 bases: TGTGCCAGCAGCTTCCTCGATACGCAGTATTTT.

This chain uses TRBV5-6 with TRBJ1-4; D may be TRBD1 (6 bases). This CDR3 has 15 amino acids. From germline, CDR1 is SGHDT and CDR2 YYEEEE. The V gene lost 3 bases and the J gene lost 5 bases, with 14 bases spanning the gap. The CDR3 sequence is CASSSTGSQNEKLFF. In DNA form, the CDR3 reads TGTGCCAGCAGCTCCACAGGGAGTCAGAATGAAAAACTGTTTTTT.

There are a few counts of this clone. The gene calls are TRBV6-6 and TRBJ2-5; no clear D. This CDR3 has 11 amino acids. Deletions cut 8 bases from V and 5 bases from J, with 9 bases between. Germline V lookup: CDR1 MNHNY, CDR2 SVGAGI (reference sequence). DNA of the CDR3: TGTGCCAGCTCCTCTGGGGAGACCCAGTACTTC. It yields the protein CASSSGETQYF.

The CDR3 sequence: CSVILGTGFSYGYTF. The CDR3 DNA follows: TGCAGCGTTATTCTCGGGACAGGGTTTAGCTATGGCTACACCTTC. This chain joins TRBV29-1 and TRBJ1-2, with 9 bases lining up with TRBD1. Unmatched junction bases numbered 11, after V lost 5 bases and J lost 4 bases. Germline lookup yields CDR1 SQVTM and CDR2 ANQGSEA. This CDR3 comprises 15 residues.

The CDR3 DNA follows: TGTGCCAGCAACCAGAACCTTAATGAAAAACTGTTTTTT. As protein: CASNQNLNEKLFF. The chain combines TRBV2 with TRBJ1-4; no clear D. This CDR3 has 13 amino acids. Germline CDR1 is SNHLY and CDR2 is FYNNEI. V was trimmed by 7 bases and J by 4 bases, leaving 10 bases between them.

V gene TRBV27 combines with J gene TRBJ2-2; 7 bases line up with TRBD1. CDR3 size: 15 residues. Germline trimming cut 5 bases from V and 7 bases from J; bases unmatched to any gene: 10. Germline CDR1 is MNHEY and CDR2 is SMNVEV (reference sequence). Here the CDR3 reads CASSPSRQGGGELFF. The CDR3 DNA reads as TGTGCCAGCAGTCCCAGCCGACAGGGCGGCGGGGAGCTGTTTTTT.

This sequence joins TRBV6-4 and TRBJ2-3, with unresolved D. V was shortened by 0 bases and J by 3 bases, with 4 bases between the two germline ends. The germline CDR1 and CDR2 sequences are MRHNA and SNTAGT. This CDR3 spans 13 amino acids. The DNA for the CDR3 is TGTGCCAGCAGTGACTCGATAACAGATACGCAGTATTTT. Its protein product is CASSDSITDTQYF.

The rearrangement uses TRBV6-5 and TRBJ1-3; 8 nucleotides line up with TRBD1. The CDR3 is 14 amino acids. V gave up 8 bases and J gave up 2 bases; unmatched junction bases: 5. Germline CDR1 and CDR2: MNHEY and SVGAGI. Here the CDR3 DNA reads TGTGCCAGCCTGGACAGGGATCCTGGAAACACCATATATTTT. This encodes CASLDRDPGNTIYF.

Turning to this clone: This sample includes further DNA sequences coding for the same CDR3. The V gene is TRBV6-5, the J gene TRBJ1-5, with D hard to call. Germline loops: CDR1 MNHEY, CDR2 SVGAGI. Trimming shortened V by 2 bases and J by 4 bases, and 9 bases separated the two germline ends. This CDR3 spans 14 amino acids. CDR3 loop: CASSYHAGNQPQHF. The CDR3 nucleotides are TGTGCCAGCAGTTACCATGCTGGGAATCAGCCCCAGCATTTT.

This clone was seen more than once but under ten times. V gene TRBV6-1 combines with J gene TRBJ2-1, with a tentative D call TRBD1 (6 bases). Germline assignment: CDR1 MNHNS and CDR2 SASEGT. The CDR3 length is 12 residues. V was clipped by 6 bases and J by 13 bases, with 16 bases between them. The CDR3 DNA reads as TGTGCCAGCAGCTCCTTAGGGACAAAACAGTTCTTC. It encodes CASSSLGTKQFF.

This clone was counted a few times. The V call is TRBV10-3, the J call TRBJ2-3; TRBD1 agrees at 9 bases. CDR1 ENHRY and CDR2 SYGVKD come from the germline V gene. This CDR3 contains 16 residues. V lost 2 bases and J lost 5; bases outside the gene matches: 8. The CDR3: CAISEGTGGIGDTQYF. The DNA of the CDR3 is TGTGCCATCAGTGAGGGAACAGGGGGCATTGGAGATACGCAGTATTTT.

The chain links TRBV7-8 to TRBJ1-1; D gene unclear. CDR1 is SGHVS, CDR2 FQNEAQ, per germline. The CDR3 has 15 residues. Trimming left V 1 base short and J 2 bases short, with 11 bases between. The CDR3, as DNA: TGTGCCAGCAGCTTAGATATTATGGCCAACACTGAAGCTTTCTTT. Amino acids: CASSLDIMANTEAFF.